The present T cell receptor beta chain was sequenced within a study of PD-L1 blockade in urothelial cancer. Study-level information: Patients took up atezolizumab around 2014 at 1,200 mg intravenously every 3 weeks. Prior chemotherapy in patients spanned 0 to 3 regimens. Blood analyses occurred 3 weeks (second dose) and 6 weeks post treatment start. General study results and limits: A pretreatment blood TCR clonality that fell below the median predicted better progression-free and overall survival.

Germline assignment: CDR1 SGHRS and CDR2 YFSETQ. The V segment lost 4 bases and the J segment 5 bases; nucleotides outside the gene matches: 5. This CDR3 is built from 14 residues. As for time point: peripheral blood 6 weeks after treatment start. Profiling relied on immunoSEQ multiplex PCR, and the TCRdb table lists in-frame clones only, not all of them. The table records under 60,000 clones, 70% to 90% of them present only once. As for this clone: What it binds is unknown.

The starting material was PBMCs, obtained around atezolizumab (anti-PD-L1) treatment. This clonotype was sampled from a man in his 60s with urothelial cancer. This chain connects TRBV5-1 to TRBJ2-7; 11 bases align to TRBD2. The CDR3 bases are TGCGCCAGCAGCCTGCAACTAGCGGGGGACGAGCAGTACTTC. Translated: CASSLQLAGDEQYF.